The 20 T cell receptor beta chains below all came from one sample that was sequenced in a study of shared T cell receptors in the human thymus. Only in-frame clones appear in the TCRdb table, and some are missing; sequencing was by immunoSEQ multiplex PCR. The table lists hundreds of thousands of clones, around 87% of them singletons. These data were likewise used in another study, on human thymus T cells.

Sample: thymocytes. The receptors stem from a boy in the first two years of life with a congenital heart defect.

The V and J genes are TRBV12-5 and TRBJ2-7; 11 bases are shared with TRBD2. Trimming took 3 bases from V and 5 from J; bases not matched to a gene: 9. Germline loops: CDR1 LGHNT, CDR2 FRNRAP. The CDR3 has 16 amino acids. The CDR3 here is CASGLRGPSGRHEQYF. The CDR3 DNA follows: TGTGCTAGTGGTTTAAGGGGCCCTAGCGGGAGGCACGAGCAGTACTTC.

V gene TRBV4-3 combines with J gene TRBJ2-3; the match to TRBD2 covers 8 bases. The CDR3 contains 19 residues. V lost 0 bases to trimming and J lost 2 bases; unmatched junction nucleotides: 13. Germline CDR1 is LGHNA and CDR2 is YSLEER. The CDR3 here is CASSQDPGSGSRSTDTQYF. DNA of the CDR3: TGCGCCAGCAGCCAAGATCCGGGGAGCGGGAGTCGGTCCACAGATACGCAGTATTTT.

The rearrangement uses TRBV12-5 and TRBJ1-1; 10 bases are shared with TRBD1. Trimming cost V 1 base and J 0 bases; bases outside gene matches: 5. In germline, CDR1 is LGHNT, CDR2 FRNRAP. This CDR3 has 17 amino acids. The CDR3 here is CASGLAGTGDLNTEAFF. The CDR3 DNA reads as TGTGCTAGTGGTTTGGCCGGGACAGGGGATTTGAACACTGAAGCTTTCTTT.

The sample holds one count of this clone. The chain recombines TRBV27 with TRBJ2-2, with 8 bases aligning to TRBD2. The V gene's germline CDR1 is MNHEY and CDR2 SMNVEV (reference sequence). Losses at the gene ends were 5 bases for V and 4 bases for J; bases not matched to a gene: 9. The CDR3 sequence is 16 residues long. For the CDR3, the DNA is TGTGCCAGCAGTGCGCAGGTCGCGGGAGGCACCGGGGAGCTGTTTTTT. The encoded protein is CASSAQVAGGTGELFF.

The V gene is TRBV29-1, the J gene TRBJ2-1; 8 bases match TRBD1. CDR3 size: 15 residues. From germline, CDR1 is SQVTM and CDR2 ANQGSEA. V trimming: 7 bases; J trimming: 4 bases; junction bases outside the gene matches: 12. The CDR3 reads CSADNPGGRYNEQFF. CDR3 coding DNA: TGCAGCGCAGACAACCCAGGGGGCAGATACAATGAGCAGTTCTTC.

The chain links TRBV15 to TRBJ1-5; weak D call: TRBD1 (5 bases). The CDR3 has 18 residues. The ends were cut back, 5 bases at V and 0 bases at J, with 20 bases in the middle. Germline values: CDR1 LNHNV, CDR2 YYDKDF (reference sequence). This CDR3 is CATSPHGQGLSSNQPQHF. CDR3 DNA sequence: TGTGCCACCAGCCCCCACGGCCAGGGCCTTTCTAGCAATCAGCCCCAGCATTTT.

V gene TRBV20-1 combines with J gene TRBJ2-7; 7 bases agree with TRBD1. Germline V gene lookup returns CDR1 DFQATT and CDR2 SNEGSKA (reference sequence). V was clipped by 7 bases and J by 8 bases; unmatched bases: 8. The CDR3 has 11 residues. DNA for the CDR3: TGCAGTGGAGGGGGCGTTAATAAGCAGTACTTC. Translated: CSGGGVNKQYF.

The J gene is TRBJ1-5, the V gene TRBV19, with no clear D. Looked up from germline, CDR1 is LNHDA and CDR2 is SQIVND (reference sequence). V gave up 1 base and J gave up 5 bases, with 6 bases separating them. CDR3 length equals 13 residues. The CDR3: CASSIGGDQPQHF. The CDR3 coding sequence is TGTGCCAGTAGTATAGGCGGGGATCAGCCCCAGCATTTT.

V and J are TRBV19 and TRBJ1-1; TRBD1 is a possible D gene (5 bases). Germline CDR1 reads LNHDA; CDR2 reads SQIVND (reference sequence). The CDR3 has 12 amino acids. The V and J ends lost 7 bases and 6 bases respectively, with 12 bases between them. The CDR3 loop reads CASKFWGAEAFF. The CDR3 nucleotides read TGTGCCAGTAAATTTTGGGGGGCTGAAGCTTTCTTT.

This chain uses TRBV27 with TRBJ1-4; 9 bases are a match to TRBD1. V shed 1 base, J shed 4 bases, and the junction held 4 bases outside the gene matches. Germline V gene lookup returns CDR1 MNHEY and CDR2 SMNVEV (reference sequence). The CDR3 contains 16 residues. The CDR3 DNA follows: TGTGCCAGCAGTTTATACAGGGGGCAGGATAATGAAAAACTGTTTTTT. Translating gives CASSLYRGQDNEKLFF.

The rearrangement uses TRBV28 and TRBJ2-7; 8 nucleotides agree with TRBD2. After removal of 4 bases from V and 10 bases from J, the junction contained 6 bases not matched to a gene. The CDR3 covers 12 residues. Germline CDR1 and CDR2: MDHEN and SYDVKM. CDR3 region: CASSSPSGGQYF. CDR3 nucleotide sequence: TGTGCCAGCAGTTCCCCCAGCGGGGGACAGTACTTC.

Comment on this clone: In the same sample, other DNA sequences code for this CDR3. CDR3 sequence reads: CASRSDSNEKLFF. As DNA, the CDR3 is TGTGCCAGCAGATCCGACAGTAATGAAAAACTGTTTTTT. The chain has TRBV6-5 and TRBJ1-4; TRBD1 is a possible D gene (5 bases). V lost 6 bases and J lost 4, with 9 bases in between. There are 13 residues in the CDR3. Germline lookup yields CDR1 MNHEY and CDR2 SVGAGI.

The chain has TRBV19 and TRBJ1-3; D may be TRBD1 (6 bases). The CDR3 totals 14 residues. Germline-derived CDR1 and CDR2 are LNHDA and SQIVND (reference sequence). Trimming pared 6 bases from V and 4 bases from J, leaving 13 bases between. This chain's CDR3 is CASRHRDGGNTIYF. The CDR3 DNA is TGTGCCAGTAGACACAGGGATGGGGGAAACACCATATATTTT.

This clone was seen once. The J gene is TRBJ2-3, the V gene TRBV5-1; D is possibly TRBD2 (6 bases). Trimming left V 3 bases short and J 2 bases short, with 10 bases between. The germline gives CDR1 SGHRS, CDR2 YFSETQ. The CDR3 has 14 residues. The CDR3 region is CASSWGEDTDTQYF. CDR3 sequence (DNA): TGCGCCAGCAGCTGGGGGGAGGACACAGATACGCAGTATTTT.

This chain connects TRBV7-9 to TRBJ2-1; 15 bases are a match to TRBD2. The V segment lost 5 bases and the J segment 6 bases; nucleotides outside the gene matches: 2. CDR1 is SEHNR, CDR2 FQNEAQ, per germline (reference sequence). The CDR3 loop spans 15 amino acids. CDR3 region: CASSLGLAGGNEQFF. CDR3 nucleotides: TGTGCCAGCAGCCTGGGACTAGCGGGAGGCAATGAGCAGTTCTTC.

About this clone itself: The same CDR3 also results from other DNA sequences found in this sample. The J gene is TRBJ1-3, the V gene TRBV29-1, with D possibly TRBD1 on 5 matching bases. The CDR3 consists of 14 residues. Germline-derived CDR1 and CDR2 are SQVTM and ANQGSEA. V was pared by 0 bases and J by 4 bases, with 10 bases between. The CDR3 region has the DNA TGCAGCGTTGAAGATTTGGCAGGGGGAAACACCATATATTTT. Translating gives CSVEDLAGGNTIYF.

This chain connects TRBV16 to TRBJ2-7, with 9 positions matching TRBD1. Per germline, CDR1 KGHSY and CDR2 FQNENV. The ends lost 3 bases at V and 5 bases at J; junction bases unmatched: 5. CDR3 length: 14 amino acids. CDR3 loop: CASSHPTGGDEQYF. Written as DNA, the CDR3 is TGTGCCAGCAGCCACCCGACAGGGGGAGACGAGCAGTACTTC.

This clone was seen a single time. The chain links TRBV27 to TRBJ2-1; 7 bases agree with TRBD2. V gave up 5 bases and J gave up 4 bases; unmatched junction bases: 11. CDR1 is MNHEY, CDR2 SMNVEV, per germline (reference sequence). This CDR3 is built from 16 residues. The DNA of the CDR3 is TGTGCCAGCAGTGGTACAAAGAGCGGGGCATACAATGAGCAGTTCTTC. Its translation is CASSGTKSGAYNEQFF.

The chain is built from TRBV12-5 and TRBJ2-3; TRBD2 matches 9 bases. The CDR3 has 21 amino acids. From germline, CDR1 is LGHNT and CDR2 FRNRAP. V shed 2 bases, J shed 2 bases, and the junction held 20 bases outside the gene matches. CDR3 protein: CASGLTRPGLAYDSSTDTQYF. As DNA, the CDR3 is TGTGCTAGTGGTTTGACCAGGCCGGGACTAGCCTACGATAGTTCCACAGATACGCAGTATTTT.

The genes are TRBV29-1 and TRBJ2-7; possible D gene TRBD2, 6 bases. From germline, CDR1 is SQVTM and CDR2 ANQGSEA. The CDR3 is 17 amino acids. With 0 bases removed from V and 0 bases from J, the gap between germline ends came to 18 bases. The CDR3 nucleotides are TGCAGCGTTGAAGAACACCCGGGCGGGACCAGCTCCTACGAGCAGTACTTC. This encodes CSVEEHPGGTSSYEQYF.